Shown below are 15 T cell receptor beta chains from a single sample sequenced in a study of CD8 T cells in Susac syndrome (dated by TCRdb to the late 2010s). The library was produced with the immunoSEQ multiplex PCR assay. RNA was extracted with the RNeasy kit and about 0.5 to 1 ug was reverse transcribed using random hexamers. TCRdb ran its own pipeline on the public reads, namely fastp trimming at Q25 and MiXCR clone calling, and kept in-frame beta chains. Entries are consolidated by CDR3 protein sequence, retaining the most common genes and DNA. This sample is represented by roughly 150,000 distinct CDR3 sequences; roughly nine tenths of them were singletons. The top ten constitute roughly 0.08% of the sample. Source material: CD4+ T cells from PBMCs. The receptors shown here come from a human donor in good health.

V and J are TRBV10-1 and TRBJ2-5, with a tentative D call TRBD1 (5 bases). The CDR3 spans 12 residues. Trimming took off 3 bases at V and 9 bases at J, with 11 bases between the two ends. In germline, CDR1 is WNHNN, CDR2 SYGVQD (reference sequence). For the CDR3, the DNA is TGCGCCAGCAGTGACGCCACAGGACCCCAGTACTTC. It codes for CASSDATGPQYF.

The chain carries TRBV7-2 and TRBJ2-2; D gene unclear. The CDR3 consists of 15 residues. Looked up from germline, CDR1 is SGHTA and CDR2 is FQGNSA. Trimming left V 3 bases short and J 0 bases short, with 8 bases between. CDR3 loop: CASSFVATNTGELFF. The CDR3 region has the DNA TGTGCCAGCAGCTTTGTGGCAACGAACACCGGGGAGCTGTTTTTT.

The rearrangement uses TRBV20-1 and TRBJ2-7; D remains ambiguous. The CDR3 consists of 14 residues. Germline CDR1 is DFQATT and CDR2 is SNEGSKA (reference sequence). With 5 bases removed from V and 0 bases from J, the gap between germline ends came to 14 bases. CDR3: CSAPKTVSSYEQYF. DNA of the CDR3: TGCAGTGCTCCGAAGACCGTTAGCTCCTACGAGCAGTACTTC.

The J gene is TRBJ2-7, the V gene TRBV6-5; TRBD1 agrees at 8 bases. Germline V gene data show CDR1 as MNHEY and CDR2 as SVGAGI. This CDR3 has 15 residues. With 2 bases clipped from V and 4 bases from J, the junction kept 7 bases outside the gene matches. The CDR3 bases are TGTGCCAGCAGTTACCAGGCAGGGGGCATATACGAGCAGTACTTC. This codes for CASSYQAGGIYEQYF.

The chain combines TRBV4-3 with TRBJ1-5; D gene unclear. The ends were cut back, 1 base at V and 7 bases at J, with 8 bases in the middle. Germline V gene sequence: CDR1 LGHNA, CDR2 YSLEER. The CDR3 loop spans 13 amino acids. CDR3 DNA sequence: TGCGCCAGCAGCCAAGCCCAAACGCAGCCCCAGCATTTT. Protein: CASSQAQTQPQHF.

This clonotype appeared once. The rearrangement uses TRBV28 and TRBJ2-4; 9 bases map to TRBD1. This CDR3 contains 17 residues. The V gene's germline CDR1 is MDHEN and CDR2 SYDVKM. J lost 1 base, V lost 6 bases, and 10 bases had no gene match. In DNA, the CDR3 is TGTGCCAGCAGCGTTCGCAGACAGGGGGACGCCAAAAACATTCAGTACTTC. Translation: CASSVRRQGDAKNIQYF.

The chain recombines TRBV4-3 with TRBJ1-6; D gene unclear. CDR1 is LGHNA, CDR2 YSLEER, per germline. The V end was cut by 0 bases, the J end by 5 bases, with 20 bases between. The CDR3 length is 19 residues. CDR3 protein: CASSQEVVLRGKDNSPLHF. For the CDR3, the DNA is TGCGCCAGCAGCCAAGAAGTGGTGTTGCGGGGTAAAGATAATTCACCCCTCCACTTT.

The V gene is TRBV5-1, the J gene TRBJ2-2; weak D call: TRBD2 (7 bases). With 4 bases removed from V and 6 bases from J, the gap between germline ends came to 13 bases. Germline CDR1 reads SGHRS; CDR2 reads YFSETQ. The CDR3 consists of 14 residues. The CDR3 spells CASSPREGAGELFF. The CDR3 DNA is TGCGCCAGCAGCCCCAGGGAGGGGGCCGGGGAGCTGTTTTTT.

This rearrangement joins TRBV6-2 or TRBV6-3 to TRBJ1-5; possibly TRBD1 for D (6 bases). This CDR3 region has 15 residues. CDR1 and CDR2 from the germline V gene are MNHEY and SVGEGT. The ends were cut back, 2 bases at V and 5 bases at J, with 13 bases in the middle. The CDR3 DNA sequence: TGTGCCAGCAGTTACATCCAGGGGTGGGATCAGCCCCAGCATTTT. It is translated as CASSYIQGWDQPQHF.

The gene calls are TRBV7-3 and TRBJ2-3, with a possible D match to TRBD2 (7 bases). CDR3 length equals 15 residues. Germline assignment: CDR1 SGHTA and CDR2 FQGTGA. Trimming left V 5 bases short and J 6 bases short, with 18 bases between. CDR3 residues: CASSPSRGGSDTQYF. The CDR3 nucleotides read TGTGCCAGCAGCCCCTCCAGGGGCGGGAGCGATACGCAGTATTTT.

V usage is TRBV24-1 and J usage is TRBJ1-2; the D is unclear. This CDR3 spans 15 amino acids. The V gene's germline CDR1 is KGHDR and CDR2 SFDVKD. V lost 2 bases to trimming and J lost 1 base, with 10 bases between them. The CDR3: CATSDSSNGNYGYTF. CDR3 bases: TGTGCCACCAGTGATTCCTCGAACGGTAACTATGGCTACACCTTC.

This rearrangement joins TRBV18 to TRBJ1-6; unclear D gene. Germline loops: CDR1 KGHSH, CDR2 LQKENI. This CDR3 contains 13 residues. V was clipped by 3 bases and J by 6 bases, with 6 bases between them. CDR3 region: CASSPASNSPLHF. As DNA, the CDR3 is TGTGCCAGCTCACCCGCGAGTAATTCACCCCTCCACTTT.

This chain connects TRBV7-9 to TRBJ1-2; D is unclear. V lost 5 bases to trimming and J lost 3 bases, with 10 bases between them. The CDR3 sequence is 13 residues long. CDR1 is SEHNR, CDR2 FQNEAQ, per germline (reference sequence). The CDR3, as DNA: TGTGCCAGCAGCGCCCTTCTACACTATGGCTACACCTTC. Translated, it gives CASSALLHYGYTF.

V usage is TRBV29-1 and J usage is TRBJ1-5; the match to TRBD1 covers 11 bases. The CDR3 length is 17 residues. J was trimmed by 1 base and V by 4 bases; bases with no gene match: 9. Germline-derived CDR1 and CDR2 are SQVTM and ANQGSEA. The CDR3 region has the DNA TGCAGCGTTGCCGGGACAGGGGGGTATTCGAGCAATCAGCCCCAGCATTTT. It yields the protein CSVAGTGGYSSNQPQHF.

This clonotype was recorded once. This chain uses TRBV7-2 with TRBJ1-1; D uncertain. The CDR3 sequence is 18 residues long. Germline values: CDR1 SGHTA, CDR2 FQGNSA. Trimming stripped 1 base from V and 1 base from J, with 19 bases between. The CDR3: CASSLELVGRVGNTEAFF. CDR3 coding DNA: TGTGCCAGCAGCTTAGAGTTGGTCGGGAGGGTGGGGAACACTGAAGCTTTCTTT. The full variable domain, its missing parts supplied by reference TRBV7-2 and TRBJ1-1, is GAGVSQSPSNKVTEKGKDVELRCDPISGHTALYWYRQSLGQGLEFLIYFQGNSAPDKSGLPSDRFSAERTGGSVSTLTIQRTQQEDSAVYLCASSLELVGRVGNTEAFFGQGTRLTVV.